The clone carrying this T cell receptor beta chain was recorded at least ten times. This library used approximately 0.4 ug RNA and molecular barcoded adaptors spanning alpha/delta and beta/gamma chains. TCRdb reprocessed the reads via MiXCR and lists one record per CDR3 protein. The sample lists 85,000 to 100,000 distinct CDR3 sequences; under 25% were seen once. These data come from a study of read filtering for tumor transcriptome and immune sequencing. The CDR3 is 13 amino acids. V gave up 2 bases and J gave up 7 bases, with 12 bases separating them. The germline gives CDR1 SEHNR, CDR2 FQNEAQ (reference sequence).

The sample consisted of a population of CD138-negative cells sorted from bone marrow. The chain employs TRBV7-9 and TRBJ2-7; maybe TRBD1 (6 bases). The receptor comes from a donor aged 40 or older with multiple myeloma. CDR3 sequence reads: CASSLTGLREQYF. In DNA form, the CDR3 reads TGTGCCAGCAGCTTAACAGGGTTGAGGGAGCAGTACTTC.